The rows below give T cell receptor beta chains drawn from one sample of a study of T cell changes during pregnancy in multiple sclerosis. Libraries were prepared by immunoSEQ multiplex PCR; TCRdb keeps only in-frame clonotypes and omits some of them. The table records around 60,000 clones, roughly nine tenths of them present only once. Sequencing was performed on CD4+ T cells from peripheral blood mononuclear cells, taken after pregnancy. The receptors were sampled from a female donor in good health, enrolled as a control in a pregnancy study. CDR3s include the opening cysteine and the closing phenylalanine or tryptophan. A D gene is named only where the DNA matches it firmly. For some rows the clone size is stated as once, few or many, or as a class when expanded; others skip it.

NA	TRBV6-5	NA	TRBJ2-7	TGTGCCAGCAGTTACTACGCCGGGGCCTACGAGCAGTACTTC	CASSYYAGAYEQYF
NA	TRBV5-5	NA	TRBJ2-3	TGTGCCACTTCCGGTGGGGGGTTGGCAGATACGCAGTATTTT	CATSGGGLADTQYF
TRBD1	TRBV9	few	TRBJ1-4	TGTGCCAGCAGCCCCAGCGGGACAGGCCTTAATGAAAAACTGTTTTTT	CASSPSGTGLNEKLFF
NA	TRBV5-1	NA	TRBJ2-1	TGCGCCAGCAGCCCCACCGGTGGTGAGCAGTTCTTC	CASSPTGGEQFF
TRBD1	TRBV5-4	NA	TRBJ2-3	TGTGCCAGCAGTGCCGCAGGACAGGGGAAGGCAGATACGCAGTATTTT	CASSAAGQGKADTQYF
TRBD1	TRBV7-2	NA	TRBJ1-1	TGTGCCAGCAGCCTACAGGGGACGAACACTGAAGCTTTCTTT	CASSLQGTNTEAFF
NA	TRBV18	NA	TRBJ1-2	TGTGCCAGCTCAAATAACGGGGGTAACTATGGCTACACCTTC	CASSNNGGNYGYTF
TRBD2	TRBV7-2	NA	TRBJ2-1	TGTGCCAGCAGCTTAGATCCAGCGGGGGACAATGAGCAGTTCTTC	CASSLDPAGDNEQFF
NA	TRBV2	NA	TRBJ2-2	TGTGCCAGCAGTGACAGGACAGCCGGGGAGCTGTTTTTT	CASSDRTAGELFF
NA	TRBV9	NA	TRBJ2-5	TGTGCCAGCAGCCGTCTGGGGGGAAACCAAGAGACCCAGTACTTC	CASSRLGGNQETQYF
TRBD1	TRBV19	NA	TRBJ1-6	TGTGCCAGTAGCCAACAGGGGCGATCAAGTAATTCACCCCTCCACTTT	CASSQQGRSSNSPLHF
TRBD1	TRBV18	NA	TRBJ2-3	TGTGCCAGCTCACCTGGGGGACAGGGGGGCGCAGATACGCAGTATTTT	CASSPGGQGGADTQYF
NA	TRBV7-3	NA	TRBJ2-1	TGTGCCAGCAGCTTAAACAGGGGAGGTGAGCAGTTCTTC	CASSLNRGGEQFF
TRBD2	TRBV7-2	NA	TRBJ2-2	TGTGCCAGCAGTATAGCGGGGGGGCTGACCGGGGAGCTGTTTTTT	CASSIAGGLTGELFF
TRBD1	TRBV5-1	NA	TRBJ1-2	TGCGCCAGCAGCTTAGGACAGGGAGATGGCTACACCTTC	CASSLGQGDGYTF
NA	TRBV4-3	NA	TRBJ1-2	TGCGCCAGCAGCCAACAGGGGACCTATGGCTACACCTTC	CASSQQGTYGYTF
NA	TRBV7-2	once	TRBJ2-5	TGTGCCAGCGTCCCGTCCCACAGGGTAGAAGAGACCCAGTACTTC	CASVPSHRVEETQYF
NA	TRBV2	NA	TRBJ1-1	TGTGCCAGCATCGGGGGGGGGAACACTGAAGCTTTCTTT	CASIGGGNTEAFF
NA	TRBV4-2	NA	TRBJ1-2	TGTGCCAGCAGCCAGGGCGCAGGGACTAACTATGGCTACACCTTC	CASSQGAGTNYGYTF
NA	TRBV11-3	NA	TRBJ2-7	TGTGCCAGCAGCCTAAAACTAGAATCTTACGAGCAGTACTTC	CASSLKLESYEQYF
TRBD1	TRBV14	NA	TRBJ1-2	TGTGCCAGCAGCCAAGAGCGGACAGGGGTTGGAGGCTATGGCTACACCTTC	CASSQERTGVGGYGYTF
NA	TRBV6-1	NA	TRBJ1-2	TGTGCCAGCAGTGAATACGGGGGAGGCTACACCTTC	CASSEYGGGYTF
NA	TRBV9	NA	TRBJ1-1	TGTGCCAGCAGCGTAGCCCCAGGGATGTCCACTGAAGCTTTCTTT	CASSVAPGMSTEAFF
TRBD1	TRBV5-1	once	TRBJ2-7	TGCGCCAGCAGCGAGACAGGGTGGGACGAGCAGTACTTC	CASSETGWDEQYF
TRBD2	TRBV11-3	NA	TRBJ2-2	TGTGCCAGCAGCTTAGGCGGGGGGTCAGCCGGGGAGCTGTTTTTT	CASSLGGGSAGELFF
TRBD2	TRBV7-9	NA	TRBJ2-5	TGTGCCAGCAGCTTAGGATTGCTAGCGGGGTACCAAGAGACCCAGTACTTC	CASSLGLLAGYQETQYF
TRBD2	TRBV4-2	NA	TRBJ2-3	TGTGCCAGCAGCCAGTACACTAGCGGGGGTTACACAGATACGCAGTATTTT	CASSQYTSGGYTDTQYF
NA	TRBV7-9	NA	TRBJ2-1	TGTGCCAGCAGCTCACGTGGGGGGACCGGTGCGAACAATGAGCAGTTCTTC	CASSSRGGTGANNEQFF
NA	TRBV11-1	NA	TRBJ2-1	TGTGCCAGCAGCTTCACGGGGGTCTCCTACAATGAGCAGTTCTTC	CASSFTGVSYNEQFF
TRBD1	TRBV27	NA	TRBJ2-1	TGTGCCAGCACCGGGGGACAGGGGGCCGCCTACAATGAGCAGTTCTTC	CASTGGQGAAYNEQFF
TRBD1	TRBV10-3	NA	TRBJ1-6	TGTGCCATCAGTGACCGACAGGGGGATAATTCACCCCTCCACTTT	CAISDRQGDNSPLHF
NA	TRBV6-4	NA	TRBJ2-3	TGTGCCAGCAGTGCGGGGAGGACAGATACGCAGTATTTT	CASSAGRTDTQYF
NA	TRBV2	NA	TRBJ1-5	TGTGCCAGTTCCCCCGACAGTGTGTATCAGCCCCAGCATTTT	CASSPDSVYQPQHF
TRBD1	TRBV5-4	once	TRBJ1-4	TGTGCCAGCAGCCGCCGACAGGGGACTAATGAAAAACTGTTTTTT	CASSRRQGTNEKLFF
TRBD1	TRBV7-3	once	TRBJ1-2	TGTGCCAGCAGCGCGACAGGGGACTATGGCTACACCTTC	CASSATGDYGYTF
TRBD2	TRBV18	NA	TRBJ2-5	TGTGCCAGCTCACCTGGACTAAGCGGGGGGGCATTCAGGCGTGAGACCCAGTACTTC	CASSPGLSGGAFRRETQYF
NA	TRBV10-2	once	TRBJ2-5	TGCGCCAGCAGTGAGAAAGACTGGTACCAAGAGACCCAGTACTTC	CASSEKDWYQETQYF
NA	TRBV7-9	NA	TRBJ1-1	TGTGCCAGCAGCTTATTTAGGGACATGAACACTGAAGCTTTCTTT	CASSLFRDMNTEAFF
TRBD1	TRBV19	NA	TRBJ2-4	TGTGCCAGTAGTATCGGGGGACAGGGGAATTTGAACATTCAGTACTTC	CASSIGGQGNLNIQYF
TRBD1	TRBV13	NA	TRBJ1-2	TGTGCCAGCAGCCCCTCTTTGGGACAGGGGGGCTCCTATGGCTACACCTTC	CASSPSLGQGGSYGYTF
TRBD1	TRBV7-9	NA	TRBJ1-1	TGTGCCAGCAGCGTACAGGGGGGAATGAACACTGAAGCTTTCTTT	CASSVQGGMNTEAFF
NA	TRBV7-2	once	TRBJ2-5	TGTGCCAGCAGCTTTCAGACAGGCTCCCGTGAGACCCAGTACTTC	CASSFQTGSRETQYF
NA	TRBV19	few	TRBJ1-1	TGTGCCAGTAGTATACAATCGGACACTGAAGCTTTCTTT	CASSIQSDTEAFF
TRBD1	TRBV6-5	NA	TRBJ1-1	TGTGCCAGCAGCCGGGACAGGAAGGTAGCTTTCTTT	CASSRDRKVAFF
TRBD1	TRBV11-2	NA	TRBJ1-1	TGTGCCAGCAGCTTATTGGGGACAGGAGACACTGAAGCTTTCTTT	CASSLLGTGDTEAFF
TRBD2	TRBV6-1	NA	TRBJ2-5	TGTGCCAGCAGTGTAACTCCGGGGGGAGCGGGGGGGCAGGAGACCCAGTACTTC	CASSVTPGGAGGQETQYF
TRBD1	TRBV25-1	many	TRBJ2-7	TGTGCCAGCAGGGACAGGCTTACCTACGAGCAGTACTTC	CASRDRLTYEQYF
TRBD2	TRBV7-2	NA	TRBJ2-5	TGTGCCAGCAGCCCCCGTAGACTAGCGGGGGTGGAGACCCAGTACTTC	CASSPRRLAGVETQYF
NA	TRBV7-2	NA	TRBJ2-1	TGTGCCAGCAGTACCCCCCGATCCAGTCCCCATGAGCAGTTCTTC	CASSTPRSSPHEQFF
TRBD1	TRBV7-3	few	TRBJ1-1	TGTGCCAGCAGCCGGTTTGGGGGACAGGGCACTGAAGCTTTCTTT	CASSRFGGQGTEAFF
NA	TRBV19	NA	TRBJ1-2	TGTGCCAGTAGTTCTTTAAGTGCAGGGCCCTATGGCTACACCTTC	CASSSLSAGPYGYTF
NA	TRBV7-3	NA	TRBJ2-7	TGTGCCAGCAGCTTCTCCGGGACACTTGCCTACGAGCAGTACTTC	CASSFSGTLAYEQYF
NA	TRBV7-2	NA	TRBJ2-3	TGTGCCAGCAGCTTAGCGAGGAAAGATACGCAGTATTTT	CASSLARKDTQYF